This paragraph covers one TCR beta chain sequence. This clonotype was detected only a few times. Its antigen is unknown. There are no base qualities to consult, and no much larger clone falls within one base. The cysteine opens and the phenylalanine closes a CDR3 of 14 amino acids. Kept here is only the CDR3 DNA, which spans 42 bases and is read in frame from base 1. V and J are trimmed by 6 bases and 7 bases, and the gene matches miss 11 bases of the junction. CDR1 SEHNR and CDR2 FQNEAQ were looked up in the germline V gene (reference sequence). Separate amplification of TCR alpha and beta chain libraries was performed from the second PCR step onward. CMV status of each donor was established by measuring IFNgamma production from CD4+ T cells after fresh PBMCs were stimulated overnight with CMV viral lysate. CD4 T cells were positively selected using Miltenyi beads, after which CD8 T cells were positively selected from the CD4-negative fraction. After staining for CD3, CD4, CD8, CD45RA, CD27 and a live/dead dye, cells were sorted on a BD Aria II into four subsets based on CD45RA and CD27. A few healthy volunteers provided blood, and the blood of each volunteer was split into CD4 and CD8 T cells and then into four differentiation subsets. Around 130 ml of peripheral blood was collected from each donor, and PBMC were isolated by Ficoll-Paque PLUS density-gradient centrifugation. The sorted cells were lysed in RLT buffer, after which RNA was extracted using a Qiagen RNeasy kit and kept at -80 degrees C.

The library came from UMI-ligation and nested PCR. The beta constant-region primer was an equimolar mix of two oligonucleotides covering both TRBC1 and TRBC2. T4 RNA ligase 1 ligated a single-stranded oligonucleotide carrying the SP2 primer and a 12-nucleotide UMI to the cDNA 3' end. The ligated cDNA went through four rounds of PCR with nested alpha and beta constant-region primers together with the SP2 primer. Incubation of the ligation reaction was carried out at 16 degrees C for 20-24 hours. To avoid over-amplification, PCR2 was usually performed as a SYBR Green qPCR and halted once a predetermined threshold was reached. Agencourt AMPure XP magnetic beads were used for all purifications after the first. Libraries were quantified by Qubit and checked on a TapeStation, where a main peak was expected near 650 bp. Pooled libraries were sequenced on an Illumina MiSeq using v2 2x251 paired-end kits, and typically roughly 0.9-2.2 million reads were obtained per sample. Each sample's library went into the pool at roughly 4 nM, and roughly 5-8% PhiX was added to help with cluster recognition. As for the authors' bioinformatics: Decombinator assigned V and J genes to Demultiplexor-processed FASTQ reads by tag matching, allowing a single base-pair mismatch. By using UMIs, Collapsinator corrected both sequencing errors and the frequency errors caused by PCR heterogeneity. TCRs were translated and CDR3s were extracted from the conserved cysteine to the FGXG phenylalanine by CDR3Translator, with non-productive sequences being flagged. Gini, Shannon entropy and inverse Simpson indices were calculated on repertoires that had been subsampled to equal numbers of UMI-defined TCRs. Clonotype abundance distributions were fitted to a power law by maximum likelihood within the linear range. For one naive CD8 sample, the pipeline and MIGEC produced similar UMI counts, unique TCR numbers and clonal distributions. One analysis removed from the naive repertoire any naive TCRs that were also found in any memory subset from the same donor. The repertoires were searched for several thousand CMV-associated CDR3 sequences that had been compiled from VDJdb and a published dataset. TCRdb reprocessed the public reads (quality trimming at Q25 with fastp, clone calling with MiXCR) and kept in-frame beta chains. Rows are combined by CDR3 protein, so each entry shows the most common genes and DNA. TCRdb, not the authors, supplied the V and J calls. Counted in this sample were 150,000 or so distinct CDR3 sequences; more than 15% of them appeared once. Approximately 0.15% of the sample rests with the top ten.

This entry is derived from a study of naive and memory T cell subsets (dated by TCRdb to between 2016 and 2019). As for the study more broadly: Sorted naive and memory T cell subsets from peripheral blood were analyzed in the study using a UMI-based, open-source pipeline for TCR alpha and beta sequencing. IgG serology results and the functional CMV T cell responses were in complete agreement. RNA was DNase-treated and reverse transcribed with TCR constant-region primers, mostly using SuperScript III. Study-wide conclusions, independent of this receptor: RNA-based TCR counts may be influenced by expression changes linked to T cell activation and differentiation. In both CD4 and CD8 cells, the Gini index increased while Shannon and inverse Simpson diversity decreased from naive through CM, EM and EMRA. The abundance of TCRs followed a power law with an exponent that differed between naive and memory subsets yet stayed consistent across the three individuals. Once error correction was done, more than 85% of naive TCR sequences showed up just once, which made the naive abundance distributions much steeper than those of the memory subsets. A few larger clonotypes were found in naive repertoires, especially CD8, and these larger clonotypes were possibly memory cells re-expressing CD45RA. The repertoire findings for the naive and memory subsets could not be validated, as no ground truth was available. Each clonotype was defined as a single alpha or beta chain sequence rather than as a paired alpha/beta receptor.

The chain links TRBV7-9 with TRBJ2-5, with 7 middle bases fitting TRBD2. This clonotype was sampled from a human donor in good health. The sequenced material came from naive CD4+ T cells from blood. According to the study, the label for this sample's cell subset or site signals: naive T cells, CD45RA high CD27+. The CDR3 in this case is CASRLGEGRVTQYF. DNA sequence: TGTGCCAGCAGGCTCGGTGAGGGGAGGGTGACCCAGTACTTC.